A single TCR beta chain is shown here with its context. The antigen is unknown. This specimen belongs to a study of shared clonotypes between healthy human individuals. Regarding the study as a whole: The naive CD4 repertoires of several donors were compared, and approximately 5.3% of clonotypes were shared.

The table came from immunoSEQ multiplex PCR; TCRdb's copy has only in-frame clones and leaves some out. The sample lists some 1.5 million clones; roughly 96% were seen once. This CDR3 region has 12 residues. The germline CDR1 and CDR2 sequences are MDHEN and SYDVKM. Trimming took 9 bases from V and 3 from J, leaving 11 bases between them. This TCR derives from a man younger than 40 in good health. Sequencing was performed on naive CD4+ T cells sorted from blood. The sample's subset: CD45RA+ positively selected. The chain couples TRBV28 to TRBJ1-1; D gene ambiguous. The CDR3 here is CASTKLDTEAFF. CDR3 DNA sequence: TGTGCCAGTACAAAATTGGACACTGAAGCTTTCTTT.